This TCR beta chain was identified during a study of T cell repertoires in cytomegalovirus infection. Overall study context: Public TCR beta signatures marked donors with CMV infection and the matching HLA. Findings and limits, study-wide: Ex vivo responses were dominated by HLA-C-restricted CMV-specific TCR beta clonotypes. There were carriers of CMV plus the relevant HLA, and cumulative public TCR beta family frequency identified them.

The CDR3 is 15 residues long. Germline CDR1 is MNHNS and CDR2 is SASEGT. The V gene end was trimmed by 5 bases and the J gene end by 1 base; junction bases not matched to a gene: 6. Using its own MiXCR run on the reads, TCRdb lists one record per CDR3 protein. The data contain about 100,000 distinct CDR3 sequences, about 31% of them singletons. Note on this clonotype: Its target is not known.

This TCR derives from a human donor in good health (CMV status not recorded). Some clones in this sample may be carry-over from other donors' samples. The sample in question was CD8+ T cells from cultured PBMCs, obtained from culture after CMV antigen stimulation. The chain has TRBV6-1 and TRBJ1-1; TRBD1 aligns across 8 bases. CDR3 protein: CASSITQGGNTEAFF. CDR3 nucleotide sequence: TGTGCCAGCAGTATTACACAGGGGGGGAACACTGAAGCTTTCTTT.